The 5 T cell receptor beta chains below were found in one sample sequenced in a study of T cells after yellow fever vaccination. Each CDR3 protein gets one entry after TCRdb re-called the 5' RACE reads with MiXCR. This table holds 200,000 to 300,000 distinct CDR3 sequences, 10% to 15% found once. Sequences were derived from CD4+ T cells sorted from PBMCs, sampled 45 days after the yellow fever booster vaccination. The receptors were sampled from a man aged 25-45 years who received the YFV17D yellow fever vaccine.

The CDR3 here is CASRPNDYWDEQFF. The DNA for the CDR3 is TGTGCCAGCAGGCCGAACGATTACTGGGATGAGCAGTTCTTC. The rearrangement joins TRBV12-3 or TRBV12-4 to TRBJ2-1; no firm D call. The CDR3 is 14 amino acids. The germline V and J ends were trimmed by 6 bases and 8 bases, with 17 bases remaining between them.

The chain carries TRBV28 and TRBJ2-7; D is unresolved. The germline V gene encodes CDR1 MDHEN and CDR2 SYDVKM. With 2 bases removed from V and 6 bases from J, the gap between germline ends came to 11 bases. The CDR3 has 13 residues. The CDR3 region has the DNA TGTGCCAGCAGTTTACGACTTAGATCCGAGCAGTACTTC. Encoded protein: CASSLRLRSEQYF.

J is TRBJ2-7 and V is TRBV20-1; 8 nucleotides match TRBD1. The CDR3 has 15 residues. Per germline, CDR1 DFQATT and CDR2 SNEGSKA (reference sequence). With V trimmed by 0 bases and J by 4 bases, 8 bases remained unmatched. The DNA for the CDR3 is TGCAGTGCTAGAGATTTGGACAGGGCGACTTACGAGCAGTACTTC. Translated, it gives CSARDLDRATYEQYF.

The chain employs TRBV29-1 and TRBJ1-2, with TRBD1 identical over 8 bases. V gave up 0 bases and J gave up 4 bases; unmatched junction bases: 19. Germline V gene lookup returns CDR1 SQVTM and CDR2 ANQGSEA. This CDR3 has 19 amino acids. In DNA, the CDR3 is TGCAGCGTTGAAGACGACATAAGGACAGGGCCCGAAGGGGGCTATGGCTACACCTTC. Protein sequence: CSVEDDIRTGPEGGYGYTF.

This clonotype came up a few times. The CDR3 spells CATRNDDTRLYNEQFF. The CDR3 nucleotides are TGTGCCACCAGGAATGATGACACCCGGCTATACAATGAGCAGTTCTTC. The chain couples TRBV15 to TRBJ2-1, with D hard to call. Trimming removed 6 bases at V and 4 bases at J, with 19 bases between. The length of the CDR3 is 16 residues. In germline, CDR1 is LNHNV, CDR2 YYDKDF (reference sequence).